This TCR beta chain was captured by sequencing in a study of shared clonotypes between healthy human individuals. The wider study: Donor ages ranged 18 to 49 years: a couple of women, three men. Study conclusions and caveats: Collection of samples was limited to blood; tissue repertoires likely differ.

Concerning this clone: The antigen is unknown.

Genomic DNA of each subset was evenly split across several immunoSEQ plates. Profiled with immunoSEQ multiplex PCR; TCRdb holds only in-frame clones, not every one. The sample holds about 460,000 clones, 75% to 80% seen once. CDR3 length: 14 residues. V shed 5 bases, J shed 3 bases, and the junction held 5 bases outside the gene matches. Germline V gives CDR1 MNHEY, CDR2 SMNVEV (reference sequence). The sequencing sample was made of PBMCs. The chain carries TRBV27 and TRBJ1-1, with 8 bases identical to TRBD1. This TCR was sampled from a woman in her 40s in good health. Some clones in this sample may be carry-over from other donors' samples. The CDR3 DNA reads as TGTGCCAGCAGTCTTACAGGGGGGGACACTGAAGCTTTCTTT. Translation: CASSLTGGDTEAFF.